The sequence of this T cell receptor (beta chain) was determined in a study of blood T cell repertoires in COVID-19. Germline V gives CDR1 SGHDN, CDR2 FVKESK. The CDR3 contains 18 residues. The V gene lost 1 base and the J gene lost 2 bases, with 21 bases spanning the gap. Repertoires were generated with immunoSEQ multiplex PCR, while TCRdb's copy carries only in-frame clones and drops some. The sample contains some 250,000 clones, about 90% of which appear only once. This chain links TRBV14 with TRBJ2-7; D might be TRBD1 (7 bases). Sequencing was carried out using PBMCs or T cells enriched from blood (not recorded which). The receptor was derived from a woman aged 25 to 39 with acute COVID-19. CDR3 nucleotides: TGTGCCAGCAGCCAAGGTCAGGGGGGTCCTCTGAGTACCTACGAGCAGTACTTC. Encoded protein: CASSQGQGGPLSTYEQYF. The whole variable domain, filled in from reference TRBV14 and TRBJ2-7, reads EAGVTQFPSHSVIEKGQTVTLRCDPISGHDNLYWYRRVMGKEIKFLLHFVKESKQDESGMPNNRFLAERTGGTYSTLKVQPAELEDSGVYFCASSQGQGGPLSTYEQYFGPGTRLTVT.